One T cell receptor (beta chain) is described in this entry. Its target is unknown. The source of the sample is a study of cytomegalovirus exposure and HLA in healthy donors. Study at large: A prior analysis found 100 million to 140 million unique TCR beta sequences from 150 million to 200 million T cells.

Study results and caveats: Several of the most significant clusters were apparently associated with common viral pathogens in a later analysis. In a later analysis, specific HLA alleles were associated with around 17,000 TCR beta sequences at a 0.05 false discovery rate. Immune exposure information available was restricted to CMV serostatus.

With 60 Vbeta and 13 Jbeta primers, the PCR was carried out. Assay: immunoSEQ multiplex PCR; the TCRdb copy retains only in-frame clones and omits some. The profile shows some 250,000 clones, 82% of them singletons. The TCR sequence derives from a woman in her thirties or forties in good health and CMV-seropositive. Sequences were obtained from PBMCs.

CDR3 DNA: TGTGCCAGCTCGGCGCAGGCGGGCACTGAAGCTTTCTTT. Protein: CASSAQAGTEAFF. The genes are TRBV18 and TRBJ1-1, with D uncertain. The ends were cut back, 6 bases at V and 4 bases at J, with 12 bases in the middle. The CDR3 runs to 13 residues. Germline assignment: CDR1 KGHSH and CDR2 LQKENI.